This T cell receptor (beta chain) was recorded in a study of OX40 agonist ivuxolimab in advanced cancers. Across the study: Three partial responders included one hepatocellular carcinoma patient and two cutaneous melanoma patients. Broader study findings: People who partly responded at 0.1-3.0 mg/kg had some of the least clonal expansion seen.

The CDR3 has 13 amino acids. V was shortened by 4 bases and J by 5 bases, with 9 bases between the two germline ends. Germline V lookup: CDR1 SGHVS, CDR2 FNYEAQ. Clones were sequenced by immunoSEQ multiplex PCR, and TCRdb holds only the in-frame ones, with some missing. The sample contains around 80,000 clones, 70% to 90% of which appear only once. In the case of this clone: What it binds is unknown.

This chain joins TRBV7-6 and TRBJ1-5; D gene uncertain. This receptor was obtained from an adult with an advanced solid tumor such as melanoma, head and neck, liver or kidney cancer. Sequencing used CD4+ or CD8+ T cells sorted from blood, obtained in a trial of the OX40 agonist ivuxolimab. The CDR3 DNA follows: TGTGCCAGCAGCTCCGGACGGGATCAGCCCCAGCATTTT. Its translation: CASSSGRDQPQHF.